Below are 13 T cell receptor beta chains sequenced from a single sample in a study of blood T cell repertoires in COVID-19. Profiled with immunoSEQ multiplex PCR; TCRdb holds only in-frame clones, not every one. The data show hundreds of thousands of clones, with roughly 76% seen just once and around 7.2% held by the top ten. The specimen was peripheral blood. The source of these receptors is a woman aged 80 or older with COVID-19, enrolled during active disease.

V is TRBV5-5 and J is TRBJ1-5, with D uncertain. The germline CDR1 and CDR2 sequences are SGHKS and YYEKEE (reference sequence). V shed 3 bases and J shed 4 bases, with 11 bases lying between them. The CDR3 runs 14 residues. The CDR3: CASSSLQLNQPQHF. CDR3 DNA sequence: TGTGCCAGCAGCTCTCTCCAACTAAATCAGCCCCAGCATTTT.

Concerning this clone: At the DNA level, this CDR3 is encoded by other sequences in the same sample as well. This chain links TRBV5-1 with TRBJ2-3; D may be TRBD2 (5 bases). Germline-derived CDR1 and CDR2 are SGHRS and YFSETQ. CDR3 size: 13 residues. The ends were cut back, 3 bases at V and 2 bases at J, with 7 bases in the middle. CDR3 sequence (DNA): TGCGCCAGCAGCTCCGGGATCACAGATACGCAGTATTTT. It is translated as CASSSGITDTQYF.

The chain links TRBV7-2 to TRBJ2-1; 13 positions match TRBD2. The length of the CDR3 is 17 residues. From germline, CDR1 is SGHTA and CDR2 FQGNSA. The V gene end was trimmed by 2 bases and the J gene end by 10 bases; junction bases not matched to a gene: 11. The CDR3 nucleotides read TGTGCCAGCAGCTTAAAGTTGACTAGCGGGGGGTTTTTGGAGCAGTTCTTC. This encodes CASSLKLTSGGFLEQFF.

The chain recombines TRBV5-4 with TRBJ2-2, with D possibly being TRBD1 (5 bases). V shed 1 base and J shed 2 bases, with 18 bases lying between them. The CDR3 runs to 18 residues. Germline V gives CDR1 SGHNT, CDR2 YYREEE (reference sequence). CDR3 coding DNA: TGTGCCAGCAGCTTGAACAAGTGGGGCCAACACAACACCGGGGAGCTGTTTTTT. This sequence encodes CASSLNKWGQHNTGELFF.

Details on this clone: Relative to the germline gene, one junction end is altered; a read error may explain this. V gene TRBV24-1 combines with J gene TRBJ2-1, with 8 bases identical to TRBD1. The V gene's germline CDR1 is KGHDR and CDR2 SFDVKD. The CDR3 runs to 16 residues. The CDR3 loop is CAASDPGQGTYNEQFF. DNA for the CDR3: TGTGCCGCCAGTGACCCTGGACAGGGCACCTACAATGAGCAGTTCTTC.

The chain employs TRBV14 and TRBJ2-1; 10 bases match TRBD2. With 4 bases clipped from V and 3 bases from J, the junction kept 3 bases outside the gene matches. This CDR3 has 15 residues. Germline V lookup: CDR1 SGHDN, CDR2 FVKESK. CDR3 amino acids: CASSPGLADYNEQFF. As DNA, the CDR3 is TGTGCCAGCAGCCCCGGACTAGCGGACTACAATGAGCAGTTCTTC.

V usage is TRBV30 and J usage is TRBJ1-1; D is unclear. Trimming shortened V by 0 bases and J by 5 bases, and 4 bases separated the two germline ends. The CDR3 is 11 residues long. Germline CDR1 reads GTSNPN; CDR2 reads SVGIG (reference sequence). The CDR3, as DNA: TGTGCCTGGAGTGTACAGACTGAAGCTTTCTTT. This sequence encodes CAWSVQTEAFF.

This clone appeared once. V gene TRBV11-2 combines with J gene TRBJ2-5; 12 positions match TRBD2. The CDR3 has 16 residues. In germline, CDR1 is SGHAT, CDR2 FQNNGV. J gave up 5 bases and V 5 bases, and 9 bases lay outside the gene matches. The CDR3 DNA follows: TGTGCCAGCAGCCCCGGGACTAGCGGGCCCGCCGAGACCCAGTACTTC. Its translation: CASSPGTSGPAETQYF. The complete variable domain, with remaining parts taken from reference TRBV11-2 and TRBJ2-5, reads EAGVAQSPRYKIIEKRQSVAFWCNPISGHATLYWYQQILGQGPKLLIQFQNNGVVDDSQLPKDRFSAERLKGVDSTLKIQPAKLEDSAVYLCASSPGTSGPAETQYFGPGTRLLVL.

The chain couples TRBV2 to TRBJ2-3; D may be TRBD2 (5 bases). The CDR3 length is 14 residues. With 8 bases removed from V and 2 bases from J, the gap between germline ends came to 14 bases. Germline assignment: CDR1 SNHLY and CDR2 FYNNEI. CDR3 region: CASLRADSTDTQYF. CDR3 bases: TGTGCCAGCCTCCGAGCGGACTCCACAGATACGCAGTATTTT.

The chain combines TRBV5-1 with TRBJ2-5, with D possibly TRBD1 on 6 matching bases. V lost 5 bases, J lost 0 bases, and 17 bases lay in between. In germline, CDR1 is SGHRS, CDR2 YFSETQ. The CDR3 runs to 16 residues. CDR3 residues: CASRVTDRPYQETQYF. The CDR3 DNA follows: TGCGCCAGCAGGGTGACAGACAGGCCGTACCAAGAGACCCAGTACTTC.

The chain uses TRBV6-5 and TRBJ1-1; D possibly corresponds to TRBD1 (6 bases). V was shortened by 7 bases and J by 2 bases, with 11 bases between the two germline ends. Germline V gene data show CDR1 as MNHEY and CDR2 as SVGAGI. CDR3 length equals 13 residues. The CDR3 coding sequence is TGTGCCAGCAAGCGGGGGCCAAACACTGAAGCTTTCTTT. Residues: CASKRGPNTEAFF.

This clone has a single count. The chain carries TRBV4-2 and TRBJ1-2; D perhaps matches TRBD1 (6 bases). V was pared by 1 base and J by 8 bases, with 11 bases between. The CDR3 runs 13 residues. Germline values: CDR1 LGHNA, CDR2 YNFKEQ. DNA of the CDR3: TGTGCCAGCAGCCAAGTCACAGGGAGAGGCTACACCTTC. Amino acids: CASSQVTGRGYTF.

This chain links TRBV9 with TRBJ1-1; D perhaps matches TRBD1 (6 bases). CDR1 SGDLS and CDR2 YYNGEE come from the germline V gene. The CDR3 has 11 amino acids. V lost 4 bases, J lost 10 bases, and 11 bases lay in between. In DNA, the CDR3 is TGTGCCAGCAGCCGCGCAGGGGCAGCTTTCTTT. Translated: CASSRAGAAFF.